The 13 T cell receptor beta chains listed next were all sequenced from one sample in a study of blood T cell repertoires in COVID-19. Sequenced by immunoSEQ multiplex PCR; TCRdb stores in-frame clones only, minus some. The data show under 250,000 clones, roughly 80% seen once. Sequenced sample: PBMCs or T cells enriched from blood (not recorded which). All receptors derive from a woman aged 40 to 50 with acute COVID-19.

This chain joins TRBV18 and TRBJ1-2, with D unresolved. Between the trimmed V and J ends, which lost 2 bases and 3 bases, there was a span of 7 bases. Germline V gives CDR1 KGHSH, CDR2 LQKENI. This CDR3 region has 13 residues. CDR3 region: CASSPSDYYGYTF. The CDR3 region has the DNA TGTGCCAGCTCACCATCAGACTACTATGGCTACACCTTC.

V and J are TRBV28 and TRBJ2-2, with TRBD2 matching 16 bases. Trimming at V came to 6 bases and at J to 9 bases, leaving 10 bases not matched to a gene. The CDR3 covers 17 residues. CDR1 is MDHEN, CDR2 SYDVKM, per germline. CDR3: CASSPSGTSGRARELFF. The CDR3 bases are TGTGCCAGCAGCCCCTCCGGGACTAGCGGGAGGGCACGGGAGCTGTTTTTT.

The chain uses TRBV19 and TRBJ2-1; 7 bases line up with TRBD2. This CDR3 region has 12 residues. After removal of 3 bases from V and 9 bases from J, the junction contained 2 bases not matched to a gene. Germline CDR1 is LNHDA and CDR2 is SQIVND (reference sequence). The CDR3 is CASSIWGGEQFF. The CDR3 DNA reads TGTGCCAGTAGTATTTGGGGGGGTGAGCAGTTCTTC.

This clone has only a few counts. The chain uses TRBV7-2 and TRBJ2-3, with TRBD2 identical over 9 bases. The junction had 6 bases not matched to a gene; V was cut back by 1 base and J by 4 bases. The CDR3 runs 16 residues. Germline V gene sequence: CDR1 SGHTA, CDR2 FQGNSA. Here the CDR3 reads CASSLVGTSIADTQYF. DNA of the CDR3: TGTGCCAGCAGCTTAGTCGGGACTAGCATCGCAGATACGCAGTATTTT.

The chain has TRBV13 and TRBJ1-6; D unclear. Looked up from germline, CDR1 is PRHDT and CDR2 is FYEKMQ (reference sequence). The ends were cut back, 2 bases at V and 7 bases at J, with 12 bases in the middle. The CDR3 runs to 15 residues. In DNA, the CDR3 is TGTGCCAGCAGCTTATTCAGGCAGACCAATTCACCCCTCCACTTT. It translates to CASSLFRQTNSPLHF.

The chain uses TRBV19 and TRBJ2-2, with 11 bases matching TRBD2. V gave up 6 bases and J gave up 6 bases; unmatched junction bases: 9. Germline CDR1 is LNHDA and CDR2 is SQIVND (reference sequence). The CDR3 is made up of 16 amino acids. The DNA of the CDR3 is TGTGCCAGTAGAACGACTAGCGGGATAGGGCCCGGGGAGCTGTTTTTT. Protein: CASRTTSGIGPGELFF. Full variable domain (missing parts from reference TRBV19 and TRBJ2-2): DGGITQSPKYLFRKEGQNVTLSCEQNLNHDAMYWYRQDPGQGLRLIYYSQIVNDFQKGDIAEGYSVSREKKESFPLTVTSAQKNPTAFYLCASRTTSGIGPGELFFGEGSRLTVL.

V and J are TRBV3-1 (or the pseudogene TRBV3-2) and TRBJ1-3, with TRBD1 matching 8 bases. J was trimmed by 2 bases and V by 1 base; bases with no gene match: 7. CDR3 size: 17 residues. Per the germline V gene, CDR1 is LGHDT and CDR2 is YNNKEL (reference sequence). The DNA of the CDR3 is TGTGCCAGCAGCCAAGCCCCGGCGGGACAGGCTGGAAACACCATATATTTT. It specifies CASSQAPAGQAGNTIYF.

The chain is built from TRBV28 and TRBJ2-1, with 8 positions matching TRBD2. The CDR3 is 15 amino acids. From germline, CDR1 is MDHEN and CDR2 SYDVKM. J gave up 6 bases and V 5 bases, and 9 bases lay outside the gene matches. The CDR3 loop is CASSIIAGLRNEQFF. CDR3 bases: TGTGCCAGCAGTATCATAGCGGGGCTACGCAATGAGCAGTTCTTC.

This clone occurred a few times. The chain combines TRBV6-4 with TRBJ2-1; TRBD1 matches at 7 bases. The V segment lost 4 bases and the J segment 0 bases; nucleotides outside the gene matches: 0. The length of the CDR3 is 14 residues. Germline V CDR1 and CDR2: MRHNA, SNTAGT. For the CDR3, the DNA is TGTGCCAGCAGTGCAGGGGGCTCCTACAATGAGCAGTTCTTC. It specifies CASSAGGSYNEQFF.

The chain employs TRBV5-1 and TRBJ2-1; a possible D gene is TRBD1 (5 bases). Germline loops: CDR1 SGHRS, CDR2 YFSETQ. Deletions cut 0 bases from V and 9 bases from J, with 7 bases between. The CDR3 spans 12 residues. CDR3 in DNA: TGCGCCAGCAGCTTGGACAGGCGTGAGCAGTTCTTC. Amino acids: CASSLDRREQFF.

The V and J genes are TRBV11-3 and TRBJ2-2; TRBD1 is a possible D gene (6 bases). The V end was cut by 3 bases, the J end by 6 bases, with 8 bases between. Germline V gene data show CDR1 as SGHNT and CDR2 as YENEEA. The CDR3 is 13 amino acids. Here the CDR3 reads CASSFEGAGELFF. CDR3 bases: TGTGCCAGCAGCTTTGAGGGGGCCGGGGAGCTGTTTTTT.

This chain connects TRBV24-1 to TRBJ2-5, with D possibly TRBD1 on 6 matching bases. Deletions cut 7 bases from V and 2 bases from J, with 10 bases between. The V gene's germline CDR1 is KGHDR and CDR2 SFDVKD. The CDR3 sequence is 13 residues long. As DNA, the CDR3 is TGTGCCACCAGCCAGGGGTGGCAAGAGACCCAGTACTTC. Translation gives CATSQGWQETQYF.

This clone was observed a single time. The chain combines TRBV4-2 with TRBJ1-6, with 8 bases fitting TRBD1. The junction had 3 bases not matched to a gene; V was cut back by 4 bases and J by 7 bases. The CDR3 is 14 residues long. The germline V gene encodes CDR1 LGHNA and CDR2 YNFKEQ. The CDR3 is CASSPRDRNSPLHF. The CDR3 coding sequence is TGTGCCAGCAGCCCGCGGGACAGGAATTCACCCCTCCACTTT.